The 10 T cell receptor beta chains in this list originate from one sample, sequenced in a study of blood T cell repertoires in COVID-19. Some clones are missing from TCRdb's copy, which holds only in-frame ones; the method was immunoSEQ multiplex PCR. This sample yields about 160,000 clones, of which approximately 80% are seen a single time; roughly 20% belongs to the top ten. Material for sequencing was peripheral blood. The receptors here all came from a woman of 80 years or more with acute or convalescent COVID-19.

The gene calls are TRBV6-2 or TRBV6-3 and TRBJ2-5; D perhaps matches TRBD2 (5 bases). Looked up from germline, CDR1 is MNHEY and CDR2 is SVGEGT. With 2 bases removed from V and 2 bases from J, the gap between germline ends came to 9 bases. The CDR3 consists of 14 residues. The CDR3 nucleotides read TGTGCCAGCAGTTACCTGACTATTCAAGAGACCCAGTACTTC. It translates to CASSYLTIQETQYF.

The chain links TRBV7-8 to TRBJ2-7; no clear D. Germline loops: CDR1 SGHVS, CDR2 FQNEAQ. V lost 4 bases and J 5 bases, leaving 6 bases between the germline ends. The CDR3 has 11 amino acids. CDR3 bases: TGTGCCAGCAGCTGGGCCCACGAGCAGTACTTC. Protein sequence: CASSWAHEQYF.

The V gene is TRBV12-5, the J gene TRBJ1-1; the D is unclear. Looked up from germline, CDR1 is LGHNT and CDR2 is FRNRAP. V was clipped by 2 bases and J by 2 bases, with 6 bases between them. The CDR3 length is 13 residues. The CDR3: CASGLSENTEAFF. The CDR3 bases are TGTGCTAGTGGTTTGTCAGAAAACACTGAAGCTTTCTTT.

The chain employs TRBV19 and TRBJ1-2, with D possibly being TRBD1 (5 bases). CDR1 and CDR2 (germline): LNHDA, SQIVND (reference sequence). The CDR3 covers 13 residues. V dropped 11 bases and J dropped 3 bases, with 16 bases sitting between them. Here the CDR3 reads CAPRGRGDYGYTF. In DNA form, the CDR3 reads TGTGCCCCGCGCGGGAGAGGGGACTATGGCTACACCTTC.

The chain carries TRBV27 and TRBJ2-7, with 12 bases matching TRBD2. In germline, CDR1 is MNHEY, CDR2 SMNVEV (reference sequence). The CDR3 is made up of 15 amino acids. The ends lost 6 bases at V and 6 bases at J; junction bases unmatched: 9. Here the CDR3 DNA reads TGTGCCAGCAGGCCTCGGACTAGCGGGACCTGCGAGCAGTACTTC. This codes for CASRPRTSGTCEQYF.

This clone has just a few counts. The V and J genes are TRBV28 and TRBJ1-5, with a possible D match to TRBD1 (5 bases). Trimming stripped 6 bases from V and 4 bases from J, with 13 bases between. From germline, CDR1 is MDHEN and CDR2 SYDVKM. This CDR3 is built from 14 residues. The CDR3 coding sequence is TGTGCCAGCAGGAATACGGGGGAGAATCAGCCCCAGCATTTT. As protein: CASRNTGENQPQHF.

The chain employs TRBV28 and TRBJ1-1; TRBD1 matches 10 bases. CDR3 size: 15 residues. Germline V gene sequence: CDR1 MDHEN, CDR2 SYDVKM. V shed 5 bases and J 5 bases; nucleotides not matched to a gene: 8. The CDR3 sequence is CASSPFGQGGTEAFF. CDR3 coding DNA: TGTGCCAGCAGTCCCTTCGGACAGGGGGGGACTGAAGCTTTCTTT.

CDR3 loop: CAWSVLRGRGYNEQFF. The CDR3 DNA reads TGTGCCTGGAGTGTACTCAGGGGAAGGGGTTACAATGAGCAGTTCTTC. The chain carries TRBV30 and TRBJ2-1; possible D gene TRBD1, 6 bases. V lost 0 bases, J lost 4 bases, and 16 bases lay in between. The V gene's germline CDR1 is GTSNPN and CDR2 SVGIG (reference sequence). The CDR3 covers 16 residues.

The genes are TRBV30 and TRBJ2-7; D is undetermined. Germline V CDR1 and CDR2: GTSNPN, SVGIG (reference sequence). CDR3 size: 10 residues. The V gene lost 0 bases and the J gene lost 7 bases, with 4 bases spanning the gap. CDR3 DNA: TGTGCCTGGAGTGTACGGGAGCAGTACTTC. Its protein is CAWSVREQYF.

The CDR3 DNA reads as TGTGCCAGCTCACCAGGGACAGGATACTACAATGAGCAGTTCTTC. It codes for CASSPGTGYYNEQFF. V is TRBV18 and J is TRBJ2-1; 8 bases line up with TRBD1. Per the germline V gene, CDR1 is KGHSH and CDR2 is LQKENI. V lost 2 bases to trimming and J lost 3 bases; unmatched junction nucleotides: 3. The CDR3 has 15 residues.